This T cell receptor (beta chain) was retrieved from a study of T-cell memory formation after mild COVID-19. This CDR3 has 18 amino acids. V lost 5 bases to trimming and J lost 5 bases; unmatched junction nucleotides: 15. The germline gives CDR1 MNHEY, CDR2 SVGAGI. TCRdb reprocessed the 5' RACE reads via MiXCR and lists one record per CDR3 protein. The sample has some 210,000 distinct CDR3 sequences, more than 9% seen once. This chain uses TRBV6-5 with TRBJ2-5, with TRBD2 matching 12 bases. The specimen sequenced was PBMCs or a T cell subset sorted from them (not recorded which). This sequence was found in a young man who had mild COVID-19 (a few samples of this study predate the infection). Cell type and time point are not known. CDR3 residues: CASSRPWASGGALETQYF. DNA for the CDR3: TGTGCCAGCAGTCGCCCCTGGGCTAGCGGGGGGGCCCTCGAGACCCAGTACTTC.